The rows below give T cell receptor beta chains drawn from one sample of a study of shared clonotypes between healthy human individuals. TCRdb keeps only in-frame clones here, not all; method: immunoSEQ multiplex PCR. The sample lists about 230,000 clones, approximately 65% occurring once. Input material: memory CD4+ T cells sorted from blood. The receptors were gathered from a young man in good health. Each CDR3 is given with its conserved first and last residue. Fields, in order: CDR3 DNA, CDR3 protein, V gene, D gene, clone size, J gene. The D gene is left open where the match is weak. Clone size is not always given. Where it is, it says once, few, many or a class for expanded clones.

DNA: TGCAGCGTAGGCAGCAGCTCCTACGAGCAGTACTTC
CDR3: CSVGSSSYEQYF
V: TRBV29-1
D: .
size: .
J: TRBJ2-7

DNA: TGTGCCAGCAGGCCCCGGGACAGGGAATTGAACACTGAAGCTTTCTTT
CDR3: CASRPRDRELNTEAFF
V: TRBV5-4
D: TRBD1
size: .
J: TRBJ1-1

DNA: TGTGCCAGCAGCTTAACTAGCGGGAGATCCAAAAACATTCAGTACTTC
CDR3: CASSLTSGRSKNIQYF
V: TRBV11-3
D: TRBD2
size: .
J: TRBJ2-4

DNA: TGTGCCAGCAGCCAGTCGGGAGGCCTGAACGAGCAGTACTTC
CDR3: CASSQSGGLNEQYF
V: TRBV7-9
D: TRBD2
size: .
J: TRBJ2-7

DNA: TGTGCCACCAGTCCGGGACACATTAATGAAAAACTGTTTTTT
CDR3: CATSPGHINEKLFF
V: TRBV15
D: .
size: .
J: TRBJ1-4

DNA: TGTGCCAGCAGTTATGTAAGACTAGGGGGGGTAAATGAGCAGTTCTTC
CDR3: CASSYVRLGGVNEQFF
V: TRBV6-5
D: .
size: .
J: TRBJ2-1

DNA: TGTGCCAGCAGTGAAAGACAGACACTTTTCACAGATACGCAGTATTTT
CDR3: CASSERQTLFTDTQYF
V: TRBV6-1
D: .
size: .
J: TRBJ2-3

DNA: TGTGCCAGCAGCTTGAAGGGCTCCTACGAGCAGTACTTC
CDR3: CASSLKGSYEQYF
V: TRBV5-4
D: .
size: .
J: TRBJ2-7

DNA: TGTGCCAGCAGTAACCAGGGCTTGGGTCAGCCCCAGCATTTT
CDR3: CASSNQGLGQPQHF
V: TRBV2
D: .
size: few
J: TRBJ1-5

DNA: TGTGCCAGCAGCTTAGGACAGCACTATGGCTACACCTTC
CDR3: CASSLGQHYGYTF
V: TRBV7-8
D: .
size: .
J: TRBJ1-2

DNA: TGTGCCAGCAGTAAGGGACTGGACAATGAGCAGTTCTTC
CDR3: CASSKGLDNEQFF
V: TRBV6-1
D: .
size: .
J: TRBJ2-1

DNA: TGTGCCAGCAGTATTAGGGCCTTCCAAGAGACCCAGTACTTC
CDR3: CASSIRAFQETQYF
V: TRBV2
D: .
size: once
J: TRBJ2-5

DNA: TGTGCCAGCAGTGAAAGGTCAGGGCTCGGTCAGCCCCAGCATTTT
CDR3: CASSERSGLGQPQHF
V: TRBV2
D: .
size: few
J: TRBJ1-5

DNA: TGTGCCAGCAGCTTGTCCGGGACACGTAATCAGCCCCAGCATTTT
CDR3: CASSLSGTRNQPQHF
V: TRBV5-8
D: .
size: .
J: TRBJ1-5

DNA: TGTGCCAGCAGCTCGGCCGGGCCCAACTCCTACGAGCAGTACTTC
CDR3: CASSSAGPNSYEQYF
V: TRBV5-4
D: .
size: .
J: TRBJ2-7

DNA: TGTGCCAGCAGCCAAGGGCTGAACCAAGAGACCCAGTACTTC
CDR3: CASSQGLNQETQYF
V: TRBV2
D: .
size: .
J: TRBJ2-5

DNA: TGCAGCGTTGAAGAGGGTAGGGCACGCGCTTTCTTT
CDR3: CSVEEGRARAFF
V: TRBV29-1
D: .
size: .
J: TRBJ1-1

DNA: TGTGCCAGCAGTTACCTAGCGGGAAACGTAAATGAGCAGTTCTTC
CDR3: CASSYLAGNVNEQFF
V: TRBV6-6
D: TRBD2
size: .
J: TRBJ2-1

DNA: TGTGCCAGCAGACAGATCAACAGGGGAGGCGAGCAGTACTTC
CDR3: CASRQINRGGEQYF
V: TRBV28
D: .
size: .
J: TRBJ2-7

DNA: TGCAGCGTGGGGCAGCAACAAGAGACCCAGTACTTC
CDR3: CSVGQQQETQYF
V: TRBV29-1
D: .
size: .
J: TRBJ2-5

DNA: TGCGCCAGCAGCCCAGTAGGGCGGGAGGTTAAGAATGAGCAGTTCTTC
CDR3: CASSPVGREVKNEQFF
V: TRBV4-1
D: TRBD2
size: .
J: TRBJ2-1

DNA: TGTGCCAGCAGCTCCAACTCTGGAAACACCATATATTTT
CDR3: CASSSNSGNTIYF
V: TRBV11-3
D: .
size: .
J: TRBJ1-3

DNA: TGTGCCAGTAGTATAGCTGGGAGCACCGGGGAGCTGTTTTTT
CDR3: CASSIAGSTGELFF
V: TRBV19
D: .
size: .
J: TRBJ2-2

DNA: TGTGCCAGCAGTACGCCTGGACAGCGAGGAGGTTACACCTTC
CDR3: CASSTPGQRGGYTF
V: TRBV6-5
D: .
size: .
J: TRBJ1-2

DNA: TGTGCCAGCAGCTTGGGACAGGGAAGTGGCTACACCTTC
CDR3: CASSLGQGSGYTF
V: TRBV11-3
D: TRBD1
size: .
J: TRBJ1-2

DNA: TGTGCCAGCAGCCCTTCGGGACAGAACACTGAAGCTTTCTTT
CDR3: CASSPSGQNTEAFF
V: TRBV7-8
D: .
size: .
J: TRBJ1-1

DNA: TGTGCCAGCAGCCCCAGTAGGGTTAGTCAGCCCCAGCATTTT
CDR3: CASSPSRVSQPQHF
V: TRBV6-5
D: .
size: .
J: TRBJ1-5

DNA: TGTGCCAGCAGTGGGACTCAGGGTTCTTATGGCTACACCTTC
CDR3: CASSGTQGSYGYTF
V: TRBV28
D: .
size: .
J: TRBJ1-2

DNA: TGTGCCATCAGTGACAGCAAAAAGACAGTTCTTACCACAGATACGCAGTATTTT
CDR3: CAISDSKKTVLTTDTQYF
V: TRBV10-3
D: .
size: .
J: TRBJ2-3

DNA: TGTGCCATCAGTGAAGGAGACGGGTCATTGGGCTACACCTTC
CDR3: CAISEGDGSLGYTF
V: TRBV10-3
D: .
size: .
J: TRBJ1-2

DNA: TGCGCCAGCAGCTTGGAGTTTGGGTACACTGAAGCTTTCTTT
CDR3: CASSLEFGYTEAFF
V: TRBV5-1
D: .
size: .
J: TRBJ1-1

DNA: TGCAGCGTGATAGGTCCGAGCTCCTACAATGAGCAGTTCTTC
CDR3: CSVIGPSSYNEQFF
V: TRBV29-1
D: .
size: .
J: TRBJ2-1

DNA: TGTGCCAGCTCACCGGCGGGGTCCTACGAGCAGTACTTC
CDR3: CASSPAGSYEQYF
V: TRBV18
D: .
size: .
J: TRBJ2-7

DNA: TGTGCCAGCAGCTTTCTAGCGGGAGGCCAAGAGACCCAGTACTTC
CDR3: CASSFLAGGQETQYF
V: TRBV7-9
D: TRBD2
size: once
J: TRBJ2-5

DNA: TGTGCCAGCTCACCTGTGGGGGGCGACGGAATGGGTGAGCAGTTCTTC
CDR3: CASSPVGGDGMGEQFF
V: TRBV18
D: .
size: .
J: TRBJ2-1